Given below is one TCR beta chain in context. J was trimmed by 5 bases and V by 4 bases; bases with no gene match: 7. There are 14 residues in the CDR3. Germline CDR1 and CDR2: SGHNT and YYREEE (reference sequence). This specimen belongs to a study of T cell changes during pregnancy in multiple sclerosis. Repertoires were generated with immunoSEQ multiplex PCR, while TCRdb's copy carries only in-frame clones and drops some. The profile covers approximately 50,000 clones, with approximately 91% appearing a single time and 0.61% taken by the ten largest. Material: CD4+ T cells from peripheral blood mononuclear cells, obtained after pregnancy. V and J are TRBV5-4 and TRBJ1-1; 8 positions agree with TRBD1. This sequence originates from a female donor in good health, enrolled as a control in a pregnancy study. In nucleotides, the CDR3 is TGTGCCAGCAGCGCGACAGGGGTGGGGACTGAAGCTTTCTTT. This codes for CASSATGVGTEAFF.